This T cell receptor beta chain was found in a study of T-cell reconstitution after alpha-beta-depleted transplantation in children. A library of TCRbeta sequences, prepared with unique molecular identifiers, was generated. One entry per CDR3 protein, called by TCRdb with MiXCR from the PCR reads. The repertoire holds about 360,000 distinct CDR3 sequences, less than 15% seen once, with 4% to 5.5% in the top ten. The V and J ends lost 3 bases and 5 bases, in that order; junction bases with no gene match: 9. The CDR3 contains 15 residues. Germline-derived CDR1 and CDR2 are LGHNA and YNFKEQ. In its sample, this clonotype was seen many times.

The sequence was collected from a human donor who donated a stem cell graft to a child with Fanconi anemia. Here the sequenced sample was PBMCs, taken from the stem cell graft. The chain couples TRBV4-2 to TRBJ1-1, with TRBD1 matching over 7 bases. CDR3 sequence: CASSQPAQGRTEAFF. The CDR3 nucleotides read TGTGCCAGCAGCCAGCCGGCACAGGGGAGAACTGAAGCTTTCTTT.